This is a list of T cell receptor beta chains from one sample in a study of CD8 T cells in ankylosing spondylitis. TCRdb re-derived calls from the 5' RACE reads in MiXCR, one entry per CDR3 protein. The sample records 750,000 to 850,000 distinct CDR3 sequences, about an eighth being singletons. The sample taken for sequencing was blood, either unsorted or a sorted T cell fraction (not recorded which). These receptors were collected from a male donor with ankylosing spondylitis. Each CDR3 is given with its conserved first and last residue. Each record gives: D gene, V gene, J gene, clone size, CDR3 DNA, CDR3 protein. A D gene is named only where the DNA matches it firmly. Expanded clones are given a class, and other clones once, few, many or no size at all.

NA	TRBV5-1	TRBJ1-1	few	TGCGCCAGCAGCTTGGAGCGGAGGGACACTGAAGCTTTCTTT	CASSLERRDTEAFF
NA	TRBV24-1	TRBJ2-2	few	TGTGCCACCAAGTCCCGGGCCGGCGGGCTGTTTTTT	CATKSRAGGLFF
NA	TRBV30	TRBJ2-3	NA	TGTGCCTGGAGCCCCGAGGGCGCCGCTAGCACAGATACGCAGTATTTT	CAWSPEGAASTDTQYF
TRBD1	TRBV12-3/TRBV12-4	TRBJ2-2	NA	TGTGCCAGCAGGTCCGGGACAGGGAAGACCGGGGAGCTGTTTTTT	CASRSGTGKTGELFF
NA	TRBV7-8	TRBJ2-2	few	TGTGCCAGCAGCTCCATTCGTGTTAGCGGTTACACCGGGGAGCTGTTTTTT	CASSSIRVSGYTGELFF
TRBD1	TRBV5-1	TRBJ1-4	few	TGCGCCAGCAGCTTCCGCCATCCCGGACAGGGGGAACAAAAACTGTTTTTT	CASSFRHPGQGEQKLFF
NA	TRBV6-5	TRBJ1-2	few	TGTGCCAGCAGTTACGCTGGCAGGGAGAATGGCTACACCTTC	CASSYAGRENGYTF
NA	TRBV18	TRBJ1-5	few	TGTGCCAGCTCACCACCGGACGGAGGAGGACCCCAGCATTTT	CASSPPDGGGPQHF
TRBD2	TRBV5-4	TRBJ2-1	many	TGTGCCAGCAGCTTGGGGCTAGCGGGGCCCTACAATGAGCAGTTCTTC	CASSLGLAGPYNEQFF
NA	TRBV4-2	TRBJ2-5	NA	TGTGCCAGCAGCCCCGATAGGGGTCAACAAGAGACCCAGTACTTC	CASSPDRGQQETQYF
NA	TRBV7-9	TRBJ2-7	NA	TGTGCCAGCAGCTATCGGACTTCCGAGCAGTACTTC	CASSYRTSEQYF
NA	TRBV28	TRBJ1-2	few	TGTGCCAGCACAGCGGCAGGCGCTTACTATGGCTACACCTTC	CASTAAGAYYGYTF
NA	TRBV12-3/TRBV12-4	TRBJ2-7	many	TGTGCCAGCACCCGCACGGACGGCTACGAGCAGTACTTC	CASTRTDGYEQYF
TRBD1	TRBV5-1	TRBJ2-2	few	TGCGCCAGCAGCGCCCCAGGGGGCAACACCGGGGAGCTGTTTTTT	CASSAPGGNTGELFF
NA	TRBV28	TRBJ2-2	few	TGTGCCAGCAGTTTAGCGGGGGCTGTAGGGACCGGGGAGCTGTTTTTT	CASSLAGAVGTGELFF
NA	TRBV29-1	TRBJ2-3	few	TGCAGCGTCGCCCCGGACAGCTCTAGCACAGATACGCAGTATTTT	CSVAPDSSSTDTQYF
NA	TRBV30	TRBJ1-4	few	TGTGCCTGGAAGCCAGGTACTGCAACTAATGAAAAACTGTTTTTT	CAWKPGTATNEKLFF
NA	TRBV20-1	TRBJ1-6	few	TGCAGTGCTACAATAGGGCCCCCTAATTCACCCCTCCACTTT	CSATIGPPNSPLHF
NA	TRBV27	TRBJ1-4	many	TGTGCCAGCAGTCCCCGCGGGACAACTAATGAAAAACTGTTTTTT	CASSPRGTTNEKLFF
TRBD1	TRBV7-2	TRBJ1-1	many	TGTGCCAGCAGCACCATGACAGGGGAGACTGAAGCTTTCTTT	CASSTMTGETEAFF
NA	TRBV20-1	TRBJ1-2	few	TGCAGTGCTACCGCAGGGGTTCGCTATGGCTACACCTTC	CSATAGVRYGYTF
NA	TRBV6-1	TRBJ2-7	NA	TGTGCCAGCAGTGTGGACATGTTCAACGAGCAGTACTTC	CASSVDMFNEQYF
NA	TRBV18	TRBJ1-2	NA	TGTGCCAGCTCCCTCATTAGGTCCGCCCGTGGCTACACCTTC	CASSLIRSARGYTF
TRBD2	TRBV20-1	TRBJ2-5	NA	TGCAGTGCTGCGCCGGGACTAGGATACCAAGAGACCCAGTACTTC	CSAAPGLGYQETQYF
NA	TRBV12-3/TRBV12-4	TRBJ1-5	few	TGTGCCAGCAGTTTAAACGGGGTGATGGGACAGCCCCAGCATTTT	CASSLNGVMGQPQHF
TRBD2	TRBV10-3	TRBJ2-5	NA	TGTGCCACTAGCGGTCAACAAGAGACCCAGTACTTC	CATSGQQETQYF
NA	TRBV10-1	TRBJ2-7	NA	TGCGCCAGCAGTGAGTGGGGGAGCCCTTTAGAGCAGTACTTC	CASSEWGSPLEQYF
NA	TRBV5-1	TRBJ1-4	NA	TGCGCCAGCAGCTTCCGACCGGCCGAACGAGGGGAAAAACTGTTTTTT	CASSFRPAERGEKLFF
NA	TRBV10-2	TRBJ1-1	few	TGCGCCAGCAGTGGGGGCCCAGGCACTGAAGCTTTCTTT	CASSGGPGTEAFF
NA	TRBV7-9	TRBJ1-6	NA	TGTGCCAGCAGCTTAGTGGAGGGGGTTTCACCCCTCCACTTT	CASSLVEGVSPLHF
TRBD1	TRBV10-3	TRBJ1-4	NA	TGTGCCATCAGTGAGTCTCACAGGGGAAATGAAAAACTGTTTTTT	CAISESHRGNEKLFF
NA	TRBV20-1	TRBJ2-5	NA	TGCAGTGCCGTTTTGAGGGAGACCCAGTACTTC	CSAVLRETQYF
NA	TRBV6-5	TRBJ2-2	NA	TGTGCCAGCAGTTACTCCTTTCCGGGAGTAAGTGACGGGGAGCTGTTTTTT	CASSYSFPGVSDGELFF
NA	TRBV6-5	TRBJ2-2	many	TGTGCCAGCAGTTACTCCAAGAACACCGGGGAGCTGTTTTTT	CASSYSKNTGELFF
TRBD1	TRBV27	TRBJ1-2	NA	TGTGCCAGCACCCGGACAGGGGCCTATGGCTACACCTTC	CASTRTGAYGYTF
NA	TRBV20-1	TRBJ1-1	few	TGCAGTGCTACCGACGGACCGTCGACCACTGAAGCTTTCTTT	CSATDGPSTTEAFF
NA	TRBV21-1	TRBJ2-1	NA	TGTGCCAGCAGCACCGGGGACAGGGCGTCCTACAATGAGCAGTTCTTC	CASSTGDRASYNEQFF
NA	TRBV29-1	TRBJ1-5	NA	TGCAGCGTTCTTCTATCTAGCAATCAGCCCCAGCATTTT	CSVLLSSNQPQHF
NA	TRBV5-1	TRBJ2-7	NA	TGCGCCAGCAGCTTGGGATACAGCGCCCCGGGGCCTCTCGGATACGAGCAGTACTTC	CASSLGYSAPGPLGYEQYF
TRBD2	TRBV4-3	TRBJ2-3	few	TGCGCCAGCAGCCGACTAGCGGGGCCGACAGATACGCAGTATTTT	CASSRLAGPTDTQYF
NA	TRBV4-2	TRBJ1-3	NA	TGTGCCAGCAGCCAAGATCTCCGAGGAAACACCATATATTTT	CASSQDLRGNTIYF
TRBD2	TRBV7-9	TRBJ2-1	many	TGTGCCAGCAGCTTAGCGGAAGGACTAGCGGGAAATGAGCAGTTCTTC	CASSLAEGLAGNEQFF
NA	TRBV6-5	TRBJ2-4	NA	TGTGCCAGCAGTTATAACCCGGACAGCCAAAAGTACTTC	CASSYNPDSQKYF
NA	TRBV29-1	TRBJ1-1	few	TGCAGCGTTGCAGGGCTTAAAGCTTTCTTT	CSVAGLKAFF
NA	TRBV12-3/TRBV12-4	TRBJ1-2	NA	TGTGCCAGCAGTTTTTCGGCCAGGGTTAACTATGGCTACACCTTC	CASSFSARVNYGYTF
NA	TRBV5-1	TRBJ1-1	many	TGCGCCAGCAGCTACTCCACAGGGCATCGGGCTTTCTTT	CASSYSTGHRAFF
NA	TRBV9	TRBJ2-7	NA	TGTGCCAGCAGCGTAGGCCCCCAGTCCCCCGGGTTACACTACGAGCAGTACTTC	CASSVGPQSPGLHYEQYF
NA	TRBV6-2/TRBV6-3	TRBJ2-5	NA	TGTGCCAGCAGTTACTCGATTCCTAAGACCCAGTACTTC	CASSYSIPKTQYF
NA	TRBV2	TRBJ2-3	NA	TGTGCCAGCAGTGCTCAGGGATCGGTCGAGAATACGCAGTATTTT	CASSAQGSVENTQYF
TRBD2	TRBV7-9	TRBJ2-1	many	TGTGCCAGCAGCCGAGGGACTAGCGGGAGTAATGAGCAGTTCTTC	CASSRGTSGSNEQFF
TRBD2	TRBV5-1	TRBJ2-5	NA	TGCGCCAGCAGCTTGGTGACTAGCGGGAGGGGAGAGACCCAGTACTTC	CASSLVTSGRGETQYF
TRBD1	TRBV10-3	TRBJ1-1	NA	TGTGCCATCACCAAAGACAGGGAAACTGAAGCTTTCTTT	CAITKDRETEAFF
TRBD2	TRBV15	TRBJ2-3	NA	TGTGCCACCAGCAGGGACTTAGCGGGAGTGTTAGATACGCAGTATTTT	CATSRDLAGVLDTQYF
TRBD2	TRBV6-6	TRBJ2-1	NA	TGTGCCACCGGGACTAGCGGGAATGAGCAGTTCTTC	CATGTSGNEQFF
NA	TRBV6-2/TRBV6-3	TRBJ2-7	few	TGTGCCAGTCGTAATCGGAGGGGGCCTAGGACCTACGAGCAGTACTTC	CASRNRRGPRTYEQYF